The 28 T cell receptor beta chains in this list originate from one sample, sequenced in a study of cytomegalovirus exposure and HLA in healthy donors. The primer mix had 60 Vbeta and 13 Jbeta primers. Data came from immunoSEQ multiplex PCR; TCRdb stores just in-frame clones and leaves some out. The sample includes 100,000 to 130,000 clones, 77% of them seen just once. The sample comprised PBMCs. The receptors were gathered from a male donor in good health and CMV-seronegative.

The chain couples TRBV12-5 to TRBJ2-4, with 11 bases that match TRBD2. The V and J ends lost 6 bases and 0 bases, in that order; junction bases with no gene match: 7. This CDR3 has 17 amino acids. Germline V lookup: CDR1 LGHNT, CDR2 FRNRAP. As DNA, the CDR3 is TGTGCTAGTGGACTAGGGACTAGCGGATCAGCCAAAAACATTCAGTACTTC. This gives the protein CASGLGTSGSAKNIQYF.

The chain has TRBV11-3 and TRBJ2-1; D gene ambiguous. Germline assignment: CDR1 SGHNT and CDR2 YENEEA. The CDR3 runs to 12 residues. The germline V and J ends were trimmed by 5 bases and 6 bases, with 8 bases remaining between them. CDR3 sequence (DNA): TGTGCCAGCAGCGGAGTTGGCAATGAGCAGTTCTTC. Translation gives CASSGVGNEQFF.

The genes are TRBV28 and TRBJ2-7; the match to TRBD1 covers 10 bases. Germline assignment: CDR1 MDHEN and CDR2 SYDVKM. The trim removed 5 bases at V and 4 bases at J, leaving 14 bases unmatched. The CDR3 sequence is 17 residues long. This CDR3 is CASSLPDGGTGVYEQYF. The CDR3 DNA follows: TGTGCCAGCAGTCTCCCAGATGGGGGGACAGGGGTGTACGAGCAGTACTTC.

This clone was detected only once. At one boundary the junction diverges from the germline segment, which might be a read error. CDR3 in amino acids: CANSYGAENEQYF. The DNA for the CDR3 is TGTGCCAACAGTTACGGGGCGGAGAACGAGCAGTACTTC. The chain has TRBV6-5 and TRBJ2-7; D is tentatively TRBD1 or TRBD2 (5 bases each). CDR3 length equals 13 residues. Germline-derived CDR1 and CDR2 are MNHEY and SVGAGI.

The genes are TRBV7-2 and TRBJ2-5; TRBD2 might be the D (6 bases). This CDR3 spans 17 amino acids. V was trimmed by 1 base and J by 2 bases, leaving 17 bases between them. Germline assignment: CDR1 SGHTA and CDR2 FQGNSA. The DNA of the CDR3 is TGTGCCAGCAGCTTAGAGGATGTAGCGGCCCCTCAAGAGACCCAGTACTTC. This translates into CASSLEDVAAPQETQYF.

This clone appeared a single time. This chain connects TRBV7-9 to TRBJ2-7, with D perhaps matching TRBD1 (6 bases). Trimming took 4 bases from V and 2 from J, leaving 9 bases between them. The CDR3 consists of 13 residues. Germline CDR1 SEHNR, CDR2 FQNEAQ (reference sequence). CDR3 in DNA: TGTGCCAGCAGCTCGACAGGTCCCTACGAGCAGTACTTC. As protein: CASSSTGPYEQYF.

The chain combines TRBV5-1 with TRBJ1-4; tentative D call: TRBD1 (5 bases). CDR3 length: 14 residues. Deletions cut 3 bases from V and 2 bases from J, with 8 bases between. Germline assignment: CDR1 SGHRS and CDR2 YFSETQ. CDR3 bases: TGCGCCAGCAGCTGGGGGAGGACTAATGAAAAACTGTTTTTT. Residues: CASSWGRTNEKLFF.

CDR3 sequence reads: CASSPLTYANGYTF. DNA of the CDR3: TGTGCCAGCAGTCCACTGACATACGCTAATGGCTACACCTTC. The chain uses TRBV27 and TRBJ1-2; D remains ambiguous. Germline V CDR1 and CDR2: MNHEY, SMNVEV (reference sequence). This CDR3 has 14 amino acids. Trimming shortened V by 5 bases and J by 6 bases, and 16 bases separated the two germline ends.

This chain links TRBV25-1 with TRBJ2-7; TRBD1 agrees at 7 bases. The trim removed 0 bases at V and 0 bases at J, leaving 2 bases unmatched. CDR1 is MGHDK, CDR2 SYGVNS, per germline. CDR3 length: 15 amino acids. The DNA for the CDR3 is TGTGCCAGCAGTGAATACAGGGGGAGCTCCTACGAGCAGTACTTC. This translates into CASSEYRGSSYEQYF.

The chain carries TRBV7-6 and TRBJ2-3; D perhaps matches TRBD1 (6 bases). The germline gives CDR1 SGHVS, CDR2 FNYEAQ. This CDR3 spans 15 amino acids. V lost 5 bases to trimming and J lost 4 bases, with 16 bases between them. DNA for the CDR3: TGTGCCAGCAGCATCAAGGACAGAGAGGCAGATACGCAGTATTTT. Its protein is CASSIKDREADTQYF.

This clone has just one count. The rearrangement uses TRBV27 and TRBJ2-1; 10 positions match TRBD2. CDR1 MNHEY and CDR2 SMNVEV come from the germline V gene (reference sequence). V shed 4 bases, J shed 6 bases, and the junction held 15 bases outside the gene matches. This CDR3 is built from 18 residues. The CDR3 protein is CASSSLRAGGPVFNEQFF. CDR3 DNA: TGTGCCAGCAGTTCGCTACGAGCGGGAGGGCCGGTTTTCAATGAGCAGTTCTTC.

This chain uses TRBV5-4 with TRBJ2-4, with D possibly being TRBD2 (6 bases). The CDR3 runs to 17 residues. Germline CDR1 is SGHNT and CDR2 is YYREEE (reference sequence). V was trimmed by 7 bases and J by 5 bases, leaving 25 bases between them. The chain's CDR3 is CASPTAEGGDSQNIQYF. CDR3 nucleotide sequence: TGTGCCAGCCCAACGGCGGAGGGCGGGGATTCTCAAAACATTCAGTACTTC.

V gene TRBV6-1 combines with J gene TRBJ2-7; D perhaps matches TRBD1 (5 bases). Germline assignment: CDR1 MNHNS and CDR2 SASEGT. With 6 bases removed from V and 4 bases from J, the gap between germline ends came to 10 bases. The CDR3 totals 12 residues. This CDR3 reads CASRFRDYEQYF. In DNA form, the CDR3 reads TGTGCCAGCAGATTCAGGGATTACGAGCAGTACTTC.

In this sample, this clone turned up a few times. V is TRBV7-2 and J is TRBJ1-1; 8 positions agree with TRBD1. The CDR3 is made up of 12 amino acids. Trimming cost V 4 bases and J 8 bases; bases outside gene matches: 3. The V gene's germline CDR1 is SGHTA and CDR2 FQGNSA. CDR3: CASSSTGVEAFF. The CDR3 nucleotides read TGTGCCAGCAGCTCGACAGGGGTAGAAGCTTTCTTT. Full variable domain (missing parts from reference TRBV7-2 and TRBJ1-1): GAGVSQSPSNKVTEKGKDVELRCDPISGHTALYWYRQSLGQGLEFLIYFQGNSAPDKSGLPSDRFSAERTGGSVSTLTIQRTQQEDSAVYLCASSSTGVEAFFGQGTRLTVV.

Worth noting for this clone: Other nucleotide sequences in the sample specify the same CDR3. The rearrangement uses TRBV27 and TRBJ2-1; perhaps TRBD2 as D (6 bases). Per germline, CDR1 MNHEY and CDR2 SMNVEV (reference sequence). Trimming cost V 6 bases and J 7 bases, with 10 bases left between them. The CDR3 is 12 amino acids. CDR3 sequence: CASSLGGNEQFF. Here the CDR3 DNA reads TGTGCCAGCAGCCTGGGGGGAAATGAGCAGTTCTTC.

V and J are TRBV5-1 and TRBJ1-3; the D is unclear. Germline assignment: CDR1 SGHRS and CDR2 YFSETQ. The V end was cut by 4 bases, the J end by 0 bases, with 17 bases between. CDR3 size: 17 residues. The CDR3 bases are TGCGCCAGCAGCCGGAGCGCGGGGTCCGACTCTGGAAACACCATATATTTT. Amino acid sequence: CASSRSAGSDSGNTIYF.

The chain links TRBV30 to TRBJ2-7; 14 nucleotides line up with TRBD2. The V and J ends lost 0 bases and 2 bases, in that order; junction bases with no gene match: 9. The germline CDR1 and CDR2 sequences are GTSNPN and SVGIG (reference sequence). The CDR3 has 18 residues. The CDR3 region is CAWSVRRLAGGPPYEQYF. The CDR3 DNA reads as TGTGCCTGGAGTGTACGCCGACTAGCGGGAGGGCCGCCCTACGAGCAGTACTTC.

This clone was seen a single time. V usage is TRBV6-1 and J usage is TRBJ1-5; possible D gene TRBD1, 5 bases. The CDR3 is 15 amino acids. V dropped 3 bases and J dropped 1 base, with 10 bases sitting between them. Germline V gene data show CDR1 as MNHNS and CDR2 as SASEGT. CDR3: CASSDPRGSNQPQHF. CDR3 in DNA: TGTGCCAGCAGTGACCCAAGGGGAAGCAATCAGCCCCAGCATTTT.

The CDR3 sequence is CASTPKGTNTGELFF. CDR3 nucleotides: TGCGCCAGCACCCCGAAGGGGACGAACACCGGGGAGCTGTTTTTT. The rearrangement links TRBV5-1 to TRBJ2-2, with TRBD1 as a possible D gene (5 bases). CDR3 length: 15 amino acids. The germline CDR1 and CDR2 sequences are SGHRS and YFSETQ. V lost 6 bases and J 0 bases, leaving 12 bases between the germline ends. Together with reference TRBV5-1 and TRBJ2-2, the CDR3 gives the full variable domain: KAGVTQTPRYLIKTRGQQVTLSCSPISGHRSVSWYQQTPGQGLQFLFEYFSETQRNKGNFPGRFSGRQFSNSRSEMNVSTLELGDSALYLCASTPKGTNTGELFFGEGSRLTVL.

This chain links TRBV7-3 with TRBJ2-1, with D possibly matching TRBD1 (5 bases). V lost 5 bases, J lost 6 bases, and 20 bases lay in between. The CDR3 has 16 residues. CDR1 is SGHTA, CDR2 FQGTGA, per germline. DNA for the CDR3: TGTGCCAGCAGCCCAGGGCCTCAACACGGTAGCAATGAGCAGTTCTTC. This sequence encodes CASSPGPQHGSNEQFF.

This clone was recorded only once. The rearrangement uses TRBV5-1 and TRBJ2-5; D possibly corresponds to TRBD2 (6 bases). Germline CDR1 and CDR2: SGHRS and YFSETQ. V gave up 2 bases and J gave up 4 bases, with 15 bases separating them. This CDR3 has 15 residues. The CDR3 reads CASSFVGGVRETQYF. CDR3 in DNA: TGCGCCAGCAGCTTCGTGGGGGGAGTCAGAGAGACCCAGTACTTC.

The chain recombines TRBV6-1 with TRBJ2-7; 11 nucleotides line up with TRBD1. CDR1 is MNHNS, CDR2 SASEGT, per germline. This CDR3 comprises 15 residues. J was trimmed by 3 bases and V by 2 bases; bases with no gene match: 3. The CDR3 sequence is CASSETGTGGYEQYF. In nucleotides, the CDR3 is TGTGCCAGCAGTGAAACCGGGACAGGGGGCTACGAGCAGTACTTC.

The CDR3 here is CASNLAGAADTQYF. The CDR3 DNA reads as TGTGCCAGCAACCTAGCGGGAGCCGCAGATACGCAGTATTTT. The chain links TRBV5-4 to TRBJ2-3; 10 bases match TRBD2. Germline CDR1 and CDR2: SGHNT and YYREEE (reference sequence). There are 14 residues in the CDR3. The trim removed 6 bases at V and 4 bases at J, leaving 5 bases unmatched.

The count of this clone is one. The gene calls are TRBV28 and TRBJ1-5; 9 bases fit TRBD1. CDR1 and CDR2 from the germline V gene are MDHEN and SYDVKM. V was clipped by 2 bases and J by 3 bases; unmatched bases: 5. The CDR3 is 16 residues long. CDR3 sequence: CASSLPRTGDNQPQHF. In DNA, the CDR3 is TGTGCCAGCAGTTTACCCCGGACAGGGGACAATCAGCCCCAGCATTTT.

This clone was counted only a few times. The chain links TRBV9 to TRBJ1-4; 7 nucleotides line up with TRBD1. The germline V gene has CDR1 SGDLS and CDR2 YYNGEE. Trimming took 4 bases from V and 4 from J; bases not matched to a gene: 4. The CDR3 has 14 residues. The CDR3 DNA reads as TGTGCCAGCAGCTTCGGGACAGATAATGAAAAACTGTTTTTT. It is translated as CASSFGTDNEKLFF.

The V and J genes are TRBV7-2 and TRBJ1-2; 8 bases match TRBD1. V trimming: 5 bases; J trimming: 8 bases; junction bases outside the gene matches: 4. The germline V gene encodes CDR1 SGHTA and CDR2 FQGNSA. There are 12 residues in the CDR3. The CDR3 reads CASSEDRGGYTF. For the CDR3, the DNA is TGTGCCAGCAGCGAAGACAGGGGCGGCTACACCTTC.

The chain joins TRBV15 to TRBJ1-6; D gene uncertain. Germline V CDR1 and CDR2: LNHNV, YYDKDF (reference sequence). V lost 0 bases, J lost 3 bases, and 9 bases lay in between. This CDR3 contains 16 residues. The CDR3 bases are TGTGCCACCAGCAGAGAGCGGGAGATCTATAATTCACCCCTCCACTTT. This gives the protein CATSREREIYNSPLHF.

J is TRBJ1-2 and V is TRBV6-1; D remains ambiguous. V gave up 1 base and J gave up 2 bases, with 14 bases separating them. This CDR3 has 16 residues. Germline loops: CDR1 MNHNS, CDR2 SASEGT. CDR3: CASSEVSEALNYGYTF. The CDR3 DNA reads as TGTGCCAGCAGTGAAGTCAGCGAGGCCCTCAACTATGGCTACACCTTC.